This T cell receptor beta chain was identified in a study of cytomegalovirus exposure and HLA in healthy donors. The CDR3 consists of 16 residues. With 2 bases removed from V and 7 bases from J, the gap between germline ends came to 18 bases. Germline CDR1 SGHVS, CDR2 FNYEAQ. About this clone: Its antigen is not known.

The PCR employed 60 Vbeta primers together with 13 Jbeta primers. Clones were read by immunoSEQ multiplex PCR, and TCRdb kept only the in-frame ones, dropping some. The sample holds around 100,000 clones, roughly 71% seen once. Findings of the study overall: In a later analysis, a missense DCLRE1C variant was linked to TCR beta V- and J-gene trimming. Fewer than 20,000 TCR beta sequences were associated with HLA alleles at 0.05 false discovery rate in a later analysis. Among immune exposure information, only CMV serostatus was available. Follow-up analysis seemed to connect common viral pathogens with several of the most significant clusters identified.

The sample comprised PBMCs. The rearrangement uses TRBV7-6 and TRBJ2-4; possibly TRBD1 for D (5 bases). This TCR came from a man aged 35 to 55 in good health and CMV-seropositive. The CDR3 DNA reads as TGTGCCAGCAGCTTATCCGCCGCAGGGTTCTCCAACATTCAGTACTTC. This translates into CASSLSAAGFSNIQYF. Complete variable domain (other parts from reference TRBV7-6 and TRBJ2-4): GAGVSQSPRYKVTKRGQDVALRCDPISGHVSLYWYRQALGQGPEFLTYFNYEAQQDKSGLPNDRFSAERPEGSISTLTIQRTEQRDSAMYRCASSLSAAGFSNIQYFGAGTRLSVL.